This entry lists 24 T cell receptor beta chains sequenced from one sample in a study of identical twins. MiXCR was run by TCRdb on the 5' RACE reads, yielding one entry per CDR3 protein. The profile shows 200,000 to 250,000 distinct CDR3 sequences, approximately 7.9% of them singletons. The same data also went into a second study, on yellow fever vaccine responses in identical twins.

The sequenced sample consisted of CD8+ T cells sorted from blood. The source of these receptors is a woman younger than 35 in good health.

V and J are TRBV19 and TRBJ2-6; D is uncertain. V was cut by 7 bases and J by 0 bases, with 7 bases left in between. Germline V lookup: CDR1 LNHDA, CDR2 SQIVND (reference sequence). The CDR3 covers 14 residues. The CDR3 reads CASKGISGANVLTF. The CDR3 DNA reads TGTGCCAGTAAAGGGATCTCTGGGGCCAACGTCCTGACTTTC.

This clonotype was observed a handful of times. This rearrangement joins TRBV4-1 to TRBJ2-5; D is possibly TRBD2 (6 bases). This CDR3 comprises 16 residues. Germline values: CDR1 MGHRA, CDR2 YSYEKL. The ends were cut back, 3 bases at V and 5 bases at J, with 19 bases in the middle. The chain's CDR3 is CASSHPKEGLSETQYF. CDR3 coding DNA: TGCGCCAGCAGCCACCCCAAGGAGGGGTTGTCTGAGACCCAGTACTTC.

This clonotype appeared a few times. This chain connects TRBV11-2 to TRBJ2-1; 10 bases agree with TRBD1. Trimming took 5 bases from V and 4 from J; bases not matched to a gene: 11. CDR1 SGHAT and CDR2 FQNNGV come from the germline V gene. The CDR3 is 17 residues long. CDR3 sequence: CASSPSRDRGPYNEQFF. Written as DNA, the CDR3 is TGTGCCAGCAGCCCGTCCCGGGACAGGGGACCATACAATGAGCAGTTCTTC.

This clonotype was counted ten times or more. V is TRBV29-1 and J is TRBJ1-2, with TRBD1 matching over 9 bases. The CDR3 sequence is 14 residues long. Trimming cost V 6 bases and J 0 bases; bases outside gene matches: 5. The germline CDR1 and CDR2 sequences are SQVTM and ANQGSEA. CDR3 nucleotide sequence: TGCAGCGTAAGGACAGGGGAGACTAACTATGGCTACACCTTC. Translating it yields CSVRTGETNYGYTF.

The sample holds many counts of this clonotype. The chain recombines TRBV20-1 with TRBJ1-1; D not certain. Germline V gene sequence: CDR1 DFQATT, CDR2 SNEGSKA (reference sequence). The CDR3 covers 11 residues. With 8 bases removed from V and 6 bases from J, the gap between germline ends came to 13 bases. In DNA, the CDR3 is TGCAGTTTGCTTGGTTATGCTGAAGCTTTCTTT. Protein sequence: CSLLGYAEAFF.

This clonotype is a singleton in its sample. The chain joins TRBV25-1 to TRBJ2-3; 10 bases line up with TRBD2. Germline CDR1 reads MGHDK; CDR2 reads SYGVNS. The CDR3 contains 17 residues. The V and J ends lost 6 bases and 3 bases, in that order; junction bases with no gene match: 12. The CDR3 here is CASSGIAGGVGTDTQYF. The CDR3 DNA follows: TGTGCCAGCAGCGGCATAGCGGGAGGAGTCGGAACAGATACGCAGTATTTT.

The chain uses TRBV27 and TRBJ2-4; 7 positions match TRBD1. Germline V gene lookup returns CDR1 MNHEY and CDR2 SMNVEV (reference sequence). CDR3 length: 14 residues. J gave up 10 bases and V 5 bases, and 11 bases lay outside the gene matches. CDR3 in DNA: TGTGCCAGCAGTCCCCTTCCGGGACAGACTATTCAGTACTTC. It translates to CASSPLPGQTIQYF.

This clonotype showed up many times. The chain carries TRBV6-1 and TRBJ1-2, with D possibly TRBD1 on 6 matching bases. Germline CDR1 reads MNHNS; CDR2 reads SASEGT. This CDR3 has 13 residues. V lost 6 bases and J lost 8, with 16 bases in between. The CDR3 sequence is CASSPHGGVGYTF. CDR3 nucleotides: TGTGCCAGCAGCCCTCACGGGGGCGTAGGCTACACCTTC.

The chain couples TRBV10-1 to TRBJ2-7; perhaps D is TRBD1 or TRBD2 (7 bases each). Germline CDR1 and CDR2: WNHNN and SYGVQD (reference sequence). Trimming left V 3 bases short and J 5 bases short, with 11 bases between. This CDR3 is built from 13 residues. The CDR3 spells CASSDSGGDEQYF. For the CDR3, the DNA is TGCGCCAGCAGTGACTCAGGGGGGGACGAGCAGTACTTC.

This clonotype was observed a handful of times. The chain is built from TRBV2 and TRBJ1-2, with D maybe TRBD1 (6 bases). Per germline, CDR1 SNHLY and CDR2 FYNNEI. The germline V and J ends were trimmed by 0 bases and 2 bases, with 7 bases remaining between them. This CDR3 spans 14 amino acids. CDR3 sequence (DNA): TGTGCCAGCAGTGAAGCAGGGGGGAACTATGGCTACACCTTC. Residues: CASSEAGGNYGYTF. Full variable domain (missing parts from reference TRBV2 and TRBJ1-2): EPEVTQTPSHQVTQMGQEVILRCVPISNHLYFYWYRQILGQKVEFLVSFYNNEISEKSEIFDDQFSVERPDGSNFTLKIRSTKLEDSAMYFCASSEAGGNYGYTFGSGTRLTVV.

This clonotype has a handful of counts. The chain carries TRBV5-4 and TRBJ2-7; D is undetermined. This CDR3 is built from 13 residues. The germline V gene has CDR1 SGHNT and CDR2 YYREEE (reference sequence). Trimming shortened V by 1 base and J by 3 bases, and 8 bases separated the two germline ends. DNA of the CDR3: TGTGCCAGCAGCTTGTCAGAAAACTACGAGCAGTACTTC. It codes for CASSLSENYEQYF.

Of note for this clonotype: Being one base from a much bigger clone, this may be a read error. The chain combines TRBV14 with TRBJ2-2; D not certain. Germline loops: CDR1 SGHDN, CDR2 FVKESK. This CDR3 contains 14 residues. CDR3 in DNA: TGTGCCAGCTGCCAAGTCCCCGGTCCCGGGGAGCTGTTTTTT. Protein sequence: CASCQVPGPGELFF.

V usage is TRBV27 and J usage is TRBJ2-3; D uncertain. The CDR3 runs 12 residues. V was clipped by 1 base and J by 6 bases, with 5 bases between them. From germline, CDR1 is MNHEY and CDR2 SMNVEV (reference sequence). The CDR3 DNA sequence: TGTGCCAGCAGTTTATTACCGGATACGCAGTATTTT. Translating it yields CASSLLPDTQYF.

This clonotype was counted many times. The chain has TRBV12-3 or TRBV12-4 and TRBJ1-6, with D hard to call. V was cut by 5 bases and J by 0 bases, with 11 bases left in between. CDR3 length: 16 amino acids. The CDR3, as DNA: TGTGCCAGCAGTGAAGACTGGGCCTCCTATAATTCACCCCTCCACTTT. Translating it yields CASSEDWASYNSPLHF.

This clonotype was counted at least ten times. The CDR3 spells CASSQTGGIAAGELFF. The CDR3 bases are TGTGCCAGCAGTCAGACAGGGGGCATAGCTGCCGGGGAGCTGTTTTTT. The chain combines TRBV6-1 with TRBJ2-2; TRBD1 matches 10 bases. Germline V CDR1 and CDR2: MNHNS, SASEGT. The length of the CDR3 is 16 residues. Trimming removed 5 bases from V and 6 bases from J; junction bases left unmatched: 9.

The chain employs TRBV20-1 and TRBJ2-7; D gene ambiguous. This CDR3 spans 13 amino acids. Per germline, CDR1 DFQATT and CDR2 SNEGSKA (reference sequence). Trimming took 8 bases from V and 3 from J, leaving 17 bases between them. The CDR3 spells CSHLSADSYEQYF. CDR3 in DNA: TGCAGTCACTTGTCGGCGGATAGCTACGAGCAGTACTTC.

Only a few counts were recorded for this clonotype. The CDR3 is CASSLTGKNIQYF. In DNA, the CDR3 is TGTGCCAGCAGTTTGACAGGGAAAAACATTCAGTACTTC. The rearrangement uses TRBV28 and TRBJ2-4; 7 bases match TRBD1. The CDR3 is 13 amino acids. The germline V gene has CDR1 MDHEN and CDR2 SYDVKM. The V and J ends lost 3 bases and 4 bases, in that order; junction bases with no gene match: 0.

The table lists this clonotype with a few counts. V gene TRBV6-1 combines with J gene TRBJ2-7, with 7 bases fitting TRBD1. The germline CDR1 and CDR2 sequences are MNHNS and SASEGT. Losses at the gene ends were 6 bases for V and 2 bases for J; bases not matched to a gene: 10. This CDR3 is built from 15 residues. The CDR3 DNA reads TGTGCCAGCAGCCGAGTGTCTGGACAGGCCTACGAGCAGTACGTC. Translation: CASSRVSGQAYEQYV.

The V call is TRBV24-1, the J call TRBJ1-1; no definite D call. This CDR3 is built from 11 residues. The germline V and J ends were trimmed by 7 bases and 4 bases, with 6 bases remaining between them. CDR1 is KGHDR, CDR2 SFDVKD, per germline. The CDR3 sequence: CATSKGTEAFF. In DNA form, the CDR3 reads TGTGCCACCAGCAAGGGCACTGAAGCTTTCTTT.

This clonotype showed up many times. The chain employs TRBV7-9 and TRBJ2-7; D gene uncertain. The V gene lost 5 bases and the J gene lost 2 bases, with 19 bases spanning the gap. CDR1 is SEHNR and CDR2 is FQNEAQ in the germline V gene (reference sequence). The CDR3 totals 16 residues. CDR3 in amino acids: CASSVVVSRKPYEQYF. CDR3 DNA: TGTGCCAGCAGCGTTGTGGTCTCGAGGAAACCCTACGAGCAGTACTTC.

This clonotype showed up many times. This chain links TRBV9 with TRBJ2-7; the match to TRBD2 covers 8 bases. CDR3 length: 16 residues. Germline V gives CDR1 SGDLS, CDR2 YYNGEE. J lost 6 bases, V lost 4 bases, and 15 bases had no gene match. DNA of the CDR3: TGTGCCAGCAGCCCCGGGGGGGGACTTGCGGGACGCGAGCAGTACTTC. This codes for CASSPGGGLAGREQYF. Full variable domain (outside the CDR3, taken from reference TRBV9 and TRBJ2-7): DSGVTQTPKHLITATGQRVTLRCSPRSGDLSVYWYQQSLDQGLQFLIQYYNGEERAKGNILERFSAQQFPDLHSELNLSSLELGDSALYFCASSPGGGLAGREQYFGPGTRLTVT.

The genes are TRBV4-1 and TRBJ2-7; TRBD1 agrees at 9 bases. CDR1 is MGHRA, CDR2 YSYEKL, per germline. This CDR3 contains 14 residues. V trimming: 5 bases; J trimming: 3 bases; junction bases outside the gene matches: 5. The CDR3 DNA follows: TGCGCCAGCAGCTACCCGGGACAGGGCTACGAGCAGTACTTC. As protein: CASSYPGQGYEQYF.

The chain links TRBV7-2 to TRBJ2-1; maybe TRBD2 (6 bases). Germline V gene data show CDR1 as SGHTA and CDR2 as FQGNSA. CDR3 length equals 15 residues. The V end lost 1 base, the J end lost 8 bases, and 15 bases lay between the germline ends. The CDR3, as DNA: TGTGCCAGCAGCTTAGAGGCAGGGACGGGAGATGAGCAGTTCTTC. Its translation: CASSLEAGTGDEQFF.

This clonotype has a count of ten or more. In nucleotides, the CDR3 is TGCAGCGTTGGGGGCTTCGGTGGCTACACCTTC. It specifies CSVGGFGGYTF. The V and J genes are TRBV29-1 and TRBJ1-2; TRBD1 might be the D (5 bases). The CDR3 has 11 amino acids. Germline CDR1 reads SQVTM; CDR2 reads ANQGSEA. V was pared by 4 bases and J by 7 bases, with 10 bases between.